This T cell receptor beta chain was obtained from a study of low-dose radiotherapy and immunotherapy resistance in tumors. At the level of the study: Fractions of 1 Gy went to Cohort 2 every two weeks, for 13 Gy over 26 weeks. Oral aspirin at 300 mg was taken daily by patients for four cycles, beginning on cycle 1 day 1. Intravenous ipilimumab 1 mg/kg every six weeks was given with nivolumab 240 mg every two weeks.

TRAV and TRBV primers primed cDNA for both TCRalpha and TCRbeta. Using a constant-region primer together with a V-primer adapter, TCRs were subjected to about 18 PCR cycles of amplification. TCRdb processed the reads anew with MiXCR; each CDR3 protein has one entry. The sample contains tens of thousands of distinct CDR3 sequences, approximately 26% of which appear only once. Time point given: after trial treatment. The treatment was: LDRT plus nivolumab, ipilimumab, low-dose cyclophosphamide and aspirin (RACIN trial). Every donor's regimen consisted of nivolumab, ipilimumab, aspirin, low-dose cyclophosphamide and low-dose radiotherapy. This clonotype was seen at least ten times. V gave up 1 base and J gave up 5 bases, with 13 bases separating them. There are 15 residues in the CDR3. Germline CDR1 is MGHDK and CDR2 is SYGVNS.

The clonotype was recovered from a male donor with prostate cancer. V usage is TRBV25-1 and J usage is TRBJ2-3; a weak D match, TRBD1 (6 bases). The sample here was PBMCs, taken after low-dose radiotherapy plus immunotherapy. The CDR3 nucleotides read TGTGCCAGCAGTGAATCGAGGACAGCACGAGATACGCAGTATTTT. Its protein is CASSESRTARDTQYF. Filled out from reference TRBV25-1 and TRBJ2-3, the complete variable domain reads EADIYQTPRYLVIGTGKKITLECSQTMGHDKMYWYQQDPGMELHLIHYSYGVNSTEKGDLSSESTVSRIRTEHFPLTLESARPSHTSQYLCASSESRTARDTQYFGPGTRLTVL.